Described below is a single T cell receptor beta chain sequence and its context. This sample was taken from a study of T cell responses to AZD1222 COVID-19 vaccine. Assay used: immunoSEQ multiplex PCR; TCRdb lists only in-frame clones, some missing. The sample holds more than 110,000 clones, more than 85% seen once. CDR1 and CDR2 from the germline V gene are KGHSY and FQNENV. V was cut by 4 bases and J by 8 bases, with 11 bases left in between. CDR3 length: 12 amino acids. The input for sequencing was peripheral blood, taken on day 0 of AZD1222 vaccination. The chain recombines TRBV16 with TRBJ1-2; the D is unclear. The clonotype was recovered from an adult in good health. The CDR3 bases are TGTGCCAGCAGCCCGCGGGTACAAGGCTACACCTTC. Its protein is CASSPRVQGYTF.